Presented here are 16 T cell receptor beta chains from one specimen sequenced in a study of blood T cell repertoires in COVID-19. Some clones are missing from TCRdb's copy, which holds only in-frame ones; the method was immunoSEQ multiplex PCR. The sample has roughly 700,000 clones, about nine tenths seen once. Input material: peripheral blood. These receptors were taken from a woman younger than 30 with acute or convalescent COVID-19.

The J gene is TRBJ1-1, the V gene TRBV4-3; 10 nucleotides match TRBD1. From germline, CDR1 is LGHNA and CDR2 YSLEER. Trimming at V came to 3 bases and at J to 7 bases, leaving 8 bases not matched to a gene. The CDR3 runs 15 residues. The CDR3 sequence is CASSHRDRGLGEAFF. The CDR3 nucleotides read TGCGCCAGCAGCCACCGCGACAGGGGGCTAGGTGAAGCTTTCTTT.

J is TRBJ2-1 and V is TRBV3-1 (or the pseudogene TRBV3-2), with a possible D match to TRBD2 (6 bases). V was clipped by 6 bases and J by 0 bases, with 9 bases between them. The germline CDR1 and CDR2 sequences are LGHDT and YNNKEL (reference sequence). CDR3 length: 14 residues. CDR3 bases: TGTGCCAGCAGGGGGGGTGGCTCCTACAATGAGCAGTTCTTC. This encodes CASRGGGSYNEQFF.

The V gene is TRBV18, the J gene TRBJ1-1; TRBD1 is a possible D gene (5 bases). Trimming took off 3 bases at V and 4 bases at J, with 12 bases between the two ends. This CDR3 has 14 amino acids. Germline CDR1 is KGHSH and CDR2 is LQKENI. The DNA for the CDR3 is TGTGCCAGCTCACCGGGCGGGGGGACCACTGAAGCTTTCTTT. Its protein product is CASSPGGGTTEAFF.

V and J are TRBV5-1 and TRBJ1-1, with D tentatively TRBD1 (5 bases). Germline values: CDR1 SGHRS, CDR2 YFSETQ. V shed 0 bases and J shed 4 bases, with 16 bases lying between them. This CDR3 has 16 amino acids. The CDR3, as DNA: TGCGCCAGCAGCTTGGTTGGGGCAGCTTCGGGCACTGAAGCTTTCTTT. This translates into CASSLVGAASGTEAFF.

The gene calls are TRBV27 and TRBJ2-7; D remains unclear. Per germline, CDR1 MNHEY and CDR2 SMNVEV (reference sequence). V dropped 7 bases and J dropped 2 bases, with 12 bases sitting between them. The CDR3 is 13 amino acids. The CDR3 reads CASTRIGAYEQYF. CDR3 in DNA: TGTGCCAGCACACGTATCGGAGCCTACGAGCAGTACTTC.

The chain has TRBV5-1 and TRBJ1-6; TRBD1 matches at 9 bases. The V gene's germline CDR1 is SGHRS and CDR2 YFSETQ. The CDR3 contains 15 residues. After removal of 1 base from V and 10 bases from J, the junction contained 6 bases not matched to a gene. CDR3 coding DNA: TGCGCCAGCAGCTTGATCCGGGACAGGGTATCACCCCTCCACTTT. It specifies CASSLIRDRVSPLHF.

The chain combines TRBV15 with TRBJ1-3; perhaps TRBD1 as D (6 bases). This CDR3 spans 17 amino acids. V gave up 3 bases and J gave up 0 bases, with 15 bases separating them. The germline V gene has CDR1 LNHNV and CDR2 YYDKDF (reference sequence). CDR3 residues: CATSSSRTEYSGNTIYF. CDR3 in DNA: TGTGCCACCAGCAGTTCGCGGACAGAGTACTCTGGAAACACCATATATTTT.

The gene calls are TRBV6-6 and TRBJ1-3; D not certain. The CDR3 length is 16 residues. Germline V CDR1 and CDR2: MNHNY, SVGAGI (reference sequence). V was shortened by 5 bases and J by 0 bases, with 14 bases between the two germline ends. The CDR3 is CASSRFYGVSGNTIYF. CDR3 sequence (DNA): TGTGCCAGCAGTCGATTTTACGGGGTCTCTGGAAACACCATATATTTT.

The chain is built from TRBV5-5 and TRBJ1-4; tentatively, D is TRBD1 (5 bases). Trimming pared 1 base from V and 7 bases from J, leaving 17 bases between. Germline assignment: CDR1 SGHKS and CDR2 YYEKEE (reference sequence). The CDR3 is 16 residues long. In DNA form, the CDR3 reads TGTGCCAGCAGCTTGAAGTACGGGCAGGGAAGTGAAAAACTGTTTTTT. This sequence encodes CASSLKYGQGSEKLFF.

Only one count was recorded for this clone. J is TRBJ2-7 and V is TRBV6-2 or TRBV6-3, with D hard to call. Germline V gives CDR1 MNHEY, CDR2 SVGEGT. V was clipped by 5 bases and J by 3 bases, with 26 bases between them. The CDR3 consists of 18 residues. The CDR3 region has the DNA TGTGCCAGCAGTCCCCTTTACGGAGCCAGCAAATCAAACTACGAGCAGTACTTC. It codes for CASSPLYGASKSNYEQYF.

The table lists this clone with many counts. This chain joins TRBV28 and TRBJ1-2, with a weak D call TRBD1 (5 bases). CDR1 MDHEN and CDR2 SYDVKM come from the germline V gene. The CDR3 is 15 residues long. Trimming pared 6 bases from V and 5 bases from J, leaving 19 bases between. CDR3 DNA sequence: TGTGCCAGCAGCCGAACAGGCCCGGGGGGGTATGGCTACACCTTC. Its translation is CASSRTGPGGYGYTF.

V gene TRBV7-9 combines with J gene TRBJ1-1; 11 bases fit TRBD1. V was clipped by 4 bases and J by 4 bases; unmatched bases: 11. Germline V lookup: CDR1 SEHNR, CDR2 FQNEAQ (reference sequence). This CDR3 contains 17 residues. The CDR3 sequence: CASSSQTGTGGATEAFF. The CDR3 DNA is TGTGCCAGCAGCTCCCAGACCGGGACAGGGGGGGCCACTGAAGCTTTCTTT.

Written as DNA, the CDR3 is TGTGCCAGCACACGGACTAGAGAGACCCAGTACTTC. Amino acids: CASTRTRETQYF. This chain links TRBV6-6 with TRBJ2-5, with 7 bases matching TRBD2. This CDR3 has 12 residues. J lost 4 bases, V lost 7 bases, and 3 bases had no gene match. CDR1 MNHNY and CDR2 SVGAGI come from the germline V gene (reference sequence).

V gene TRBV7-2 combines with J gene TRBJ2-4, with D tentatively TRBD1 (6 bases). The CDR3 extends over 15 amino acids. V was cut by 5 bases and J by 6 bases, with 17 bases left in between. Looked up from germline, CDR1 is SGHTA and CDR2 is FQGNSA. The CDR3 reads CASSPSLGTLNIQYF. CDR3 DNA: TGTGCCAGCAGCCCCTCCCTGGGGACACTAAACATTCAGTACTTC. The whole variable domain, remainder taken from reference TRBV7-2 and TRBJ2-4, is GAGVSQSPSNKVTEKGKDVELRCDPISGHTALYWYRQSLGQGLEFLIYFQGNSAPDKSGLPSDRFSAERTGGSVSTLTIQRTQQEDSAVYLCASSPSLGTLNIQYFGAGTRLSVL.

This clone was detected only once. CDR3 DNA sequence: TGTGCCAGCAGCTTATGGTCGAGACAGACCAACACTGAAGCTTTCTTT. Protein product: CASSLWSRQTNTEAFF. This chain joins TRBV7-8 and TRBJ1-1; D perhaps matches TRBD1 (5 bases). Between the trimmed V and J ends, which lost 2 bases and 2 bases, there was a span of 15 bases. CDR1 is SGHVS and CDR2 is FQNEAQ in the germline V gene. The CDR3 extends over 16 amino acids.

This clone was seen just once. V usage is TRBV7-2 and J usage is TRBJ2-5; a weak D match, TRBD2 (5 bases). Trimming pared 1 base from V and 2 bases from J, leaving 14 bases between. The CDR3 has 16 residues. In germline, CDR1 is SGHTA, CDR2 FQGNSA. CDR3 sequence (DNA): TGTGCCAGCAGCTTAGGGCCCGGGATTCAACAAGAGACCCAGTACTTC. This codes for CASSLGPGIQQETQYF.